A selection of T cell receptor beta chains follows, all from one sample in a study of blood T cells in healthy people across ages. From the 5' RACE reads, TCRdb called clonotypes with MiXCR, one entry per CDR3 protein. The profile shows just under 900,000 distinct CDR3 sequences, around 28% of them singletons. Sequenced input: blood. The origin of the receptors is a woman older than 75 in good health. The CDR3 runs from the conserved cysteine through the conserved F or W. D genes are given only for firm matches. Only part of the rows carry a size: once, few, many, or a class if the clone is expanded.

TRBV5-1	.	14	.	TRBJ2-5	TGCGCCAGCAGCTCCCTAGAGGGGGAAGAGACCCAGTACTTC	CASSSLEGEETQYF
TRBV30	.	15	many	TRBJ2-3	TGTGCCTGGAGTAGATTAAGTTCTAGCACAGATACGCAGTATTTT	CAWSRLSSSTDTQYF
TRBV7-2	.	14	many	TRBJ2-3	TGTGCCAGCAGCCCAGATAGGTACACAGATACGCAGTATTTT	CASSPDRYTDTQYF
TRBV5-5	TRBD2	17	.	TRBJ2-1	TGTGCCAGCAGCTTGGCCGACGCTAGCGGGGGGGCCTATGAGCAGTTCTTC	CASSLADASGGAYEQFF
TRBV12-3/TRBV12-4	.	13	many	TRBJ1-6	TGTGCCAGCAGACTACAGGGTTTACCACCCCTCCACTTT	CASRLQGLPPLHF
TRBV7-2	TRBD2	16	.	TRBJ2-3	TGTGCCAGCAGTCAGGCGACTAGCGGGGTTAGAAATACGCAGTATTTT	CASSQATSGVRNTQYF
TRBV6-5	TRBD2	15	.	TRBJ2-7	TGTGCCAGCAATTTACTAGCGGGAGGAACCTACGAGCAGTACTTC	CASNLLAGGTYEQYF
TRBV12-3/TRBV12-4	TRBD1	15	.	TRBJ2-7	TGTGCCAGCAGCCCGGCACCCGAGACAGGGTACGAGCAGTACTTC	CASSPAPETGYEQYF
TRBV20-1	.	16	many	TRBJ2-7	TGCAGTGCTAGAGATTCCCAGACAGGTAGAGGCTACGAGCAGTACTTC	CSARDSQTGRGYEQYF
TRBV3-1	.	14	few	TRBJ1-5	TGTGCCAGCAGCCCGGGACCGCTGGGGCAGCCCCAGCATTTT	CASSPGPLGQPQHF
TRBV14	TRBD1	15	many	TRBJ2-3	TGTGCCAGCAGCCGATTACAGGGGAAGGAGGATACGCAGTATTTT	CASSRLQGKEDTQYF
TRBV20-1	.	14	.	TRBJ1-6	TGCAGTGCTAGGGGACTCTCCATGAATTCACCCCTCCACTTT	CSARGLSMNSPLHF
TRBV9	TRBD2	17	many	TRBJ2-3	TGTGCCAGCAGCGTGGCATCCCTAGCGGGGGGAATAGATACGCAGTATTTT	CASSVASLAGGIDTQYF
TRBV27	TRBD1	13	few	TRBJ1-4	TGTGCCGGCAGAAGACAGGGCCATGAAAAACTGTTTTTT	CAGRRQGHEKLFF
TRBV12-3/TRBV12-4	.	15	many	TRBJ2-5	TGTGCCAGCAGTCCTCCTGATGGGGTGCAAGAGACCCAGTACTTC	CASSPPDGVQETQYF
TRBV7-9	.	13	many	TRBJ1-4	TGTGCCAGCAGCTTGACGGGTAATGAAAAACTGTTTTTT	CASSLTGNEKLFF
TRBV30	.	16	.	TRBJ2-3	TGTGCCTGCCTAAAGGCGCCGGCCAGTAACGCAGATACGCAGTATTTT	CACLKAPASNADTQYF
TRBV4-1	.	11	.	TRBJ1-1	TGCGCCAGCAGCCAAGATTTGAAAGCTTTCTTT	CASSQDLKAFF
TRBV20-1	TRBD1	14	.	TRBJ1-4	TGCAGTGCTAGGACGGGACAGGGCTTGGGAAAACTGTTTTTT	CSARTGQGLGKLFF
TRBV12-3/TRBV12-4	.	13	many	TRBJ2-3	TGTGCCAGCAGCTTGAGGGGCGCGGATACGCAGTATTTT	CASSLRGADTQYF
TRBV3-1	TRBD1	15	once	TRBJ1-1	TGTGCCAGCAGCCACCCGGGACAGGGGGCGTCTGAAGCTTTCTTT	CASSHPGQGASEAFF
TRBV6-4	TRBD1	15	many	TRBJ2-3	TGTGCCAGCAGTGCGGGACAGGGGGAGGCAGATACGCAGTATTTT	CASSAGQGEADTQYF
TRBV6-6	.	15	few	TRBJ1-4	TGTGCCAGCAGCCCCGGGGGGGCTGCTAATGAAAAACTGTTTTTT	CASSPGGAANEKLFF
TRBV12-3/TRBV12-4	.	17	.	TRBJ2-7	TGTGCCAGCAGCCCCCCGGTGGCACAGACTCCCCTCTACGAGCAGTACTTC	CASSPPVAQTPLYEQYF